A single T cell receptor beta chain is shown here with its context. Germline CDR1 reads MDHEN; CDR2 reads SYDVKM. This CDR3 contains 13 residues. V was trimmed by 3 bases and J by 6 bases, leaving 9 bases between them. TCR beta CDR3 sequences were amplified from RNA transcripts. The TCR CDR3 was amplified in a first-round RT-PCR using the HTBI primer set. A single record per CDR3 protein comes from TCRdb applying MiXCR to the multiplex PCR reads. This sample has around 540,000 distinct CDR3 sequences; 15% to 20% occur once, and the top ten carry approximately 30%. The data were obtained in a study of T cells in Graves' hyperthyroidism and ophthalmopathy. Each person with ophthalmopathy scored at least 3 on the Clinical Activity Score, reached NOSPECS grade 4 or higher, and had been ill under 3 months.

The rearrangement joins TRBV28 to TRBJ2-1, with D possibly TRBD2 on 5 matching bases. The sequence was collected from a woman in her twenties or thirties with Graves' ophthalmopathy. What was sequenced was blood. The CDR3 loop reads CASSFPGINEQFF. CDR3 coding DNA: TGTGCCAGCAGTTTCCCCGGGATCAATGAGCAGTTCTTC. The full variable domain, its missing parts supplied by reference TRBV28 and TRBJ2-1, is DVKVTQSSRYLVKRTGEKVFLECVQDMDHENMFWYRQDPGLGLRLIYFSYDVKMKEKGDIPEGYSVSREKKERFSLILESASTNQTSMYLCASSFPGINEQFFGPGTRLTVL.